This T cell receptor (beta chain) was captured by sequencing in a study of cytotoxic CD8 clonotypes in ibrutinib-treated CLL. As for the study in general: There were 10 to 11 relapsed/refractory patients and more than 14 treatment-naive patients, and under 18 were IGHV unmutated. Outcomes included around 24 partial and 2 complete responses; after median around 65 months, roughly 14 stayed remitted and about twelve progressed. After treatment lasting a median roughly eleven months, range 6 to 36, response samples were collected.

Generated by immunoSEQ multiplex PCR, the TCRdb table keeps only in-frame clones and is missing some. The sample comprises about 57,000 clones, 45% to 70% of which are singletons, and about a fifth rests with the top ten. Notes on the study in general: Under treatment, the uncommon public clonotypes either contracted or remained stable.

CDR1 and CDR2 (germline): MNHNS, SASEGT. The CDR3 spans 12 residues. V lost 8 bases, J lost 4 bases, and 12 bases lay in between. This clone came up a few times. The antigen is unknown. V gene TRBV6-1 combines with J gene TRBJ2-7; either TRBD1 or TRBD2 may supply D (5 bases each). Sequenced material: PBMCs, taken after 24 months of ibrutinib treatment. This receptor was obtained from a human donor with chronic lymphocytic leukemia. The CDR3 DNA reads TGTGCCAGCGGGGACGCTCCTTACGAGCAGTACTTC. As protein: CASGDAPYEQYF.